Below, 31 T cell receptor beta chains from the same sample are listed, as sequenced in a study of T-cell memory formation after mild COVID-19. TCRdb analysed the 5' RACE reads with MiXCR anew, one entry per CDR3 protein. The table includes under 250,000 distinct CDR3 sequences, more than 8% detected once. The sample comprised PBMCs or a T cell subset sorted from them (not recorded which). These receptors came from a man younger than 35 who had mild COVID-19 (a few samples of this study predate the infection). Cell type and time point are not known.

The chain carries TRBV18 and TRBJ2-7; D unresolved. The CDR3 loop spans 13 amino acids. Germline CDR1 reads KGHSH; CDR2 reads LQKENI. Between the trimmed V and J ends, which lost 1 base and 6 bases, there was a span of 10 bases. CDR3 nucleotide sequence: TGTGCCAGCTCACCACTTATGACAATCGAGCAGTACTTC. Translation: CASSPLMTIEQYF.

This clonotype was seen a handful of times. V is TRBV20-1 and J is TRBJ2-7, with TRBD1 as a possible D gene (5 bases). V was clipped by 5 bases and J by 2 bases, with 13 bases between them. CDR1 is DFQATT, CDR2 SNEGSKA, per germline (reference sequence). This CDR3 contains 13 residues. In DNA, the CDR3 is TGCAGTGCTTCTTTGACAGAGACCTACGAGCAGTACTTC. Amino acid sequence: CSASLTETYEQYF.

This clonotype was observed a handful of times. This sequence joins TRBV27 and TRBJ1-5; D may be TRBD1 (5 bases). CDR3 length: 16 residues. Germline values: CDR1 MNHEY, CDR2 SMNVEV (reference sequence). The V and J ends lost 6 bases and 2 bases respectively, with 17 bases between them. CDR3: CASRQTTAPGNQPQHF. The CDR3 bases are TGTGCCAGCAGACAAACGACAGCCCCGGGCAATCAGCCCCAGCATTTT.

The rearrangement links TRBV12-3 or TRBV12-4 to TRBJ1-1; D remains ambiguous. V was pared by 2 bases and J by 2 bases, with 12 bases between. The CDR3 consists of 15 residues. In DNA form, the CDR3 reads TGTGCCAGCAGTTTAAGGGTGGGCCCTAACACTGAAGCTTTCTTT. Protein: CASSLRVGPNTEAFF.

In this sample, this clonotype turned up many times. The gene calls are TRBV5-1 and TRBJ1-2; D gene unclear. Germline assignment: CDR1 SGHRS and CDR2 YFSETQ. Deletions cut 0 bases from V and 4 bases from J, with 7 bases between. The CDR3 sequence is 13 residues long. The CDR3 loop is CASSLDLGYGYTF. CDR3 DNA sequence: TGCGCCAGCAGCTTGGACCTCGGCTATGGCTACACCTTC.

This sequence joins TRBV3-1 and TRBJ1-1; 8 bases match TRBD1. The CDR3 loop spans 17 amino acids. CDR1 and CDR2 from the germline V gene are LGHDT and YNNKEL (reference sequence). Trimming took 6 bases from V and 2 from J; bases not matched to a gene: 14. The CDR3 protein is CASRGGPGQEKNTEAFF. DNA for the CDR3: TGTGCCAGCAGAGGCGGTCCGGGACAGGAGAAAAACACTGAAGCTTTCTTT. Filled out from reference TRBV3-1 and TRBJ1-1, the complete variable domain reads DTAVSQTPKYLVTQMGNDKSIKCEQNLGHDTMYWYKQDSKKFLKIMFSYNNKELIINETVPNRFSPKSPDKAHLNLHINSLELGDSAVYFCASRGGPGQEKNTEAFFGQGTRLTVV.

The V gene is TRBV7-9, the J gene TRBJ1-3, with D uncertain. The ends were cut back, 3 bases at V and 2 bases at J, with 8 bases in the middle. Germline lookup yields CDR1 SEHNR and CDR2 FQNEAQ (reference sequence). The length of the CDR3 is 14 residues. The CDR3 DNA follows: TGTGCCAGCAGCTTTATAATCCCTGGAAACACCATATATTTT. Residues: CASSFIIPGNTIYF.

The V gene is TRBV6-6, the J gene TRBJ2-3; 12 bases fit TRBD1. The CDR3 is 17 residues long. Germline V lookup: CDR1 MNHNY, CDR2 SVGAGI (reference sequence). V dropped 0 bases and J dropped 3; count of bases not matched to a gene: 4. DNA for the CDR3: TGTGCCAGCAGTTACTCTCCGGGACAGGGGGCGACAGATACGCAGTATTTT. The encoded protein is CASSYSPGQGATDTQYF.

This clonotype was found many times. The genes are TRBV5-1 and TRBJ1-1; D gene unclear. Germline assignment: CDR1 SGHRS and CDR2 YFSETQ. Between the trimmed V and J ends, which lost 4 bases and 3 bases, there was a span of 13 bases. This CDR3 is built from 14 residues. DNA of the CDR3: TGCGCCAGCAGCCCCGGACGGCAGGACACTGAAGCTTTCTTT. It yields the protein CASSPGRQDTEAFF.

Only a few counts were recorded for this clonotype. V usage is TRBV4-1 and J usage is TRBJ1-1; the D is unclear. CDR3 size: 15 residues. Looked up from germline, CDR1 is MGHRA and CDR2 is YSYEKL. Trimming removed 4 bases at V and 1 base at J, with 13 bases between. The CDR3 loop is CASSPNLLQNTEAFF. In DNA form, the CDR3 reads TGCGCCAGCAGCCCCAATTTGCTCCAGAACACTGAAGCTTTCTTT.

At least ten counts were recorded for this clonotype. A read error may produce the germline difference seen at one junction end. V is TRBV5-1 and J is TRBJ1-1; the D gene is possibly TRBD1 (5 bases). CDR3 size: 18 residues. The germline V gene has CDR1 SGHRS and CDR2 YFSETQ. CDR3 region: CASSFELRGPYPNTESFF. CDR3 bases: TGCGCCAGCAGTTTTGAATTACGGGGCCCATACCCGAACACTGAATCTTTCTTT.

The chain has TRBV28 and TRBJ2-5; D perhaps matches TRBD1 (7 bases). There are 15 residues in the CDR3. CDR1 and CDR2 (germline): MDHEN, SYDVKM. Trimming took off 4 bases at V and 0 bases at J, with 12 bases between the two ends. The DNA of the CDR3 is TGTGCCAGCAGTTCCAGGGGGAGGTACCAAGAGACCCAGTACTTC. Translated: CASSSRGRYQETQYF.

This clonotype was seen a handful of times. The chain links TRBV11-2 to TRBJ2-3; 10 nucleotides match TRBD2. J was trimmed by 5 bases and V by 4 bases; bases with no gene match: 3. The CDR3 consists of 14 residues. CDR1 is SGHAT, CDR2 FQNNGV, per germline. The CDR3 DNA is TGTGCCAGCAGCTCCGGGACTAGCGTAGATACGCAGTATTTT. Its translation is CASSSGTSVDTQYF. The full variable domain, completed using reference TRBV11-2 and TRBJ2-3, is EAGVAQSPRYKIIEKRQSVAFWCNPISGHATLYWYQQILGQGPKLLIQFQNNGVVDDSQLPKDRFSAERLKGVDSTLKIQPAKLEDSAVYLCASSSGTSVDTQYFGPGTRLTVL.

The CDR3 loop reads CASSLGGAGYEQYF. CDR3 nucleotides: TGTGCCAGCAGCTTAGGCGGGGCAGGATACGAGCAGTACTTC. This chain joins TRBV7-9 and TRBJ2-7, with a possible D match to TRBD2 (6 bases). The CDR3 is 14 residues long. From germline, CDR1 is SEHNR and CDR2 FQNEAQ (reference sequence). The V end was cut by 1 base, the J end by 4 bases, with 11 bases between.

There are a few counts of this clonotype. Likely a read error: the CDR3 ends without its conserved phenylalanine or tryptophan. The rearrangement links TRBV24-1 to TRBJ1-2; weak D call: TRBD1 (6 bases). CDR1 and CDR2 from the germline V gene are KGHDR and SFDVKD. The length of the CDR3 is 12 residues. The V end lost 5 bases, the J end lost 7 bases, and 10 bases lay between the germline ends. The CDR3 here is CATSAGDRGYTL. The CDR3, as DNA: TGTGCCACCAGTGCAGGGGATCGTGGCTACACCTTA.

The CDR3 is CASSQRGSGTEAFF. The DNA of the CDR3 is TGTGCCAGCAGCCAAAGGGGGTCAGGGACTGAAGCTTTCTTT. The chain couples TRBV7-9 to TRBJ1-1; tentatively, D is TRBD1 (6 bases). The CDR3 has 14 amino acids. V was trimmed by 5 bases and J by 5 bases, leaving 15 bases between them. CDR1 is SEHNR, CDR2 FQNEAQ, per germline (reference sequence).

V usage is TRBV5-1 and J usage is TRBJ2-3; possibly TRBD2 for D (5 bases). Germline CDR1 is SGHRS and CDR2 is YFSETQ. V lost 1 base, J lost 4 bases, and 16 bases lay in between. The CDR3 contains 16 residues. The CDR3 protein is CASSLKRYPNPDTQYF. CDR3 coding DNA: TGCGCCAGCAGCTTGAAGCGGTATCCCAATCCAGATACGCAGTATTTT.

The rearrangement links TRBV7-8 to TRBJ1-4; maybe TRBD1 (6 bases). V was pared by 3 bases and J by 7 bases, with 15 bases between. This CDR3 is built from 15 residues. The germline gives CDR1 SGHVS, CDR2 FQNEAQ. This CDR3 is CASSFRPGDPEKLFF. The CDR3 nucleotides read TGTGCCAGCAGCTTCCGGCCAGGGGATCCTGAAAAACTGTTTTTT.

This clonotype was found many times. The genes are TRBV11-2 and TRBJ1-1, with a possible D match to TRBD1 (5 bases). Germline V CDR1 and CDR2: SGHAT, FQNNGV. The germline V and J ends were trimmed by 1 base and 3 bases, with 12 bases remaining between them. The CDR3 consists of 15 residues. The CDR3 spells CASSLVSGRDTEAFF. The DNA for the CDR3 is TGTGCCAGCAGCTTAGTGAGTGGCAGGGACACTGAAGCTTTCTTT. Filled out from reference TRBV11-2 and TRBJ1-1, the complete variable domain reads EAGVAQSPRYKIIEKRQSVAFWCNPISGHATLYWYQQILGQGPKLLIQFQNNGVVDDSQLPKDRFSAERLKGVDSTLKIQPAKLEDSAVYLCASSLVSGRDTEAFFGQGTRLTVV.

This clonotype has just a few counts. This chain links TRBV5-1 with TRBJ2-1; no firm D call. The CDR3 has 15 residues. CDR1 and CDR2 (germline): SGHRS, YFSETQ. The V end was cut by 1 base, the J end by 0 bases, with 8 bases between. The CDR3 DNA reads as TGCGCCAGCAGCTTGCGGCGGAGCTCCTACAATGAGCAGTTCTTC. This codes for CASSLRRSSYNEQFF.

The CDR3 is CASSLRTDTSGANVLTF. Written as DNA, the CDR3 is TGTGCCAGCAGCTTGAGGACGGACACCTCTGGGGCCAACGTCCTGACTTTC. The chain couples TRBV5-5 to TRBJ2-6; D perhaps matches TRBD1 (5 bases). The germline V gene has CDR1 SGHKS and CDR2 YYEKEE (reference sequence). This CDR3 region has 17 residues. Trimming shortened V by 1 base and J by 0 bases, and 11 bases separated the two germline ends. Combining the CDR3 with reference TRBV5-5 and TRBJ2-6 gives the whole variable domain DAGVTQSPTHLIKTRGQQVTLRCSPISGHKSVSWYQQVLGQGPQFIFQYYEKEERGRGNFPDRFSARQFPNYSSELNVNALLLGDSALYLCASSLRTDTSGANVLTFGAGSRLTVL.

This chain links TRBV2 with TRBJ1-4; 8 nucleotides agree with TRBD1. The CDR3 is 15 amino acids. Per germline, CDR1 SNHLY and CDR2 FYNNEI. V gave up 5 bases and J gave up 6 bases; unmatched junction bases: 8. This CDR3 is CASSPDRGGDEKLFF. The CDR3 nucleotides read TGTGCCAGCAGTCCCGACAGGGGCGGAGATGAAAAACTGTTTTTT.

The table lists this clonotype with many counts. The J gene is TRBJ1-4, the V gene TRBV5-1, with D possibly TRBD1 on 6 matching bases. V was clipped by 2 bases and J by 8 bases, with 13 bases between them. Germline lookup yields CDR1 SGHRS and CDR2 YFSETQ. This CDR3 region has 14 residues. CDR3 bases: TGCGCCAGCAGCTTAACAGGGCTTCGGGAAAAACTGTTTTTT. Translation gives CASSLTGLREKLFF.

This clonotype has a handful of counts. The rearrangement uses TRBV25-1 and TRBJ1-2; 9 bases align to TRBD1. V was clipped by 2 bases and J by 8 bases; unmatched bases: 6. The germline V gene has CDR1 MGHDK and CDR2 SYGVNS. This CDR3 spans 14 amino acids. The CDR3 DNA is TGTGCCAGCAGTGAAGCCGGGACAGGGCAAGGCTACACCTTC. It yields the protein CASSEAGTGQGYTF.

The chain carries TRBV30 and TRBJ1-5; maybe TRBD1 (6 bases). The V gene's germline CDR1 is GTSNPN and CDR2 SVGIG (reference sequence). CDR3 length: 12 residues. The ends were cut back, 1 base at V and 7 bases at J, with 8 bases in the middle. The CDR3 region is CAWSGQGQPQHF. CDR3 in DNA: TGTGCCTGGAGTGGTCAGGGGCAGCCCCAGCATTTT.

The chain combines TRBV29-1 with TRBJ2-3, with D possibly being TRBD1 (6 bases). Looked up from germline, CDR1 is SQVTM and CDR2 is ANQGSEA. This CDR3 is 13 amino acids long. The V and J ends lost 5 bases and 1 base respectively, with 10 bases between them. The CDR3 region has the DNA TGCAGCGTTAACAGGGCCGGCACAGATACGCAGTATTTT. It is translated as CSVNRAGTDTQYF.

There are a few counts of this clonotype. The V call is TRBV10-3, the J call TRBJ2-7; 9 bases map to TRBD2. Trimming cost V 2 bases and J 4 bases; bases outside gene matches: 6. The germline CDR1 and CDR2 sequences are ENHRY and SYGVKD. The CDR3 covers 15 residues. CDR3: CAISEGAGGGYEQYV. The CDR3 DNA is TGTGCCATCAGTGAGGGAGCGGGGGGCGGATACGAGCAGTACGTC.

This clonotype was detected only a few times. The V gene is TRBV7-6, the J gene TRBJ1-3, with D possibly being TRBD1 (6 bases). This CDR3 is built from 16 residues. In germline, CDR1 is SGHVS, CDR2 FNYEAQ. The germline V and J ends were trimmed by 1 base and 2 bases, with 12 bases remaining between them. The CDR3 DNA is TGTGCCAGCAGCTTAGAGGGGGGGCTTGCTGGAAACACCATATATTTT. Encoded protein: CASSLEGGLAGNTIYF.

This clonotype was observed a handful of times. V gene TRBV7-6 combines with J gene TRBJ2-1; 9 nucleotides match TRBD2. V gave up 1 base and J gave up 8 bases; unmatched junction bases: 12. The germline gives CDR1 SGHVS, CDR2 FNYEAQ. The CDR3 is 17 amino acids. This CDR3 reads CASSLGPFAGGPDEQFF. The CDR3 coding sequence is TGTGCCAGCAGCTTAGGACCCTTCGCGGGGGGGCCCGATGAGCAGTTCTTC.

This clonotype was seen only a few times. The chain couples TRBV12-3 or TRBV12-4 to TRBJ2-3; maybe TRBD2 (6 bases). With 2 bases removed from V and 4 bases from J, the gap between germline ends came to 16 bases. The CDR3 runs 16 residues. CDR3 DNA sequence: TGTGCCAGCAGTTTATGGCGGGACCCCCGGGCAGATACGCAGTATTTT. This gives the protein CASSLWRDPRADTQYF.

The chain is built from TRBV30 and TRBJ2-7, with 9 bases lining up with TRBD2. The length of the CDR3 is 12 residues. Germline CDR1 and CDR2: GTSNPN and SVGIG (reference sequence). With V trimmed by 4 bases and J by 6 bases, 4 bases remained unmatched. Here the CDR3 reads CAWTSGNVEQYF. The CDR3 DNA reads TGTGCCTGGACTAGCGGGAACGTCGAGCAGTACTTC.